Detailed here is one T cell receptor (beta chain). No cognate antigen has been identified for it. There are no base qualities to consult, and no much larger clone falls within one base. The data stem from a study of draining lymph node invasion in breast cancer (dated by TCRdb to about 2020). For the wider study: Metastasis in lymph nodes was diagnosed using histology and cytokeratin immunohistochemistry and was confirmed with EpCAM/CD45 flow cytometry. Across breast cancer tissues, a separate targeted assay used bulk TCR-beta CDR3 sequencing to compare sorted memory regulatory T cells with memory conventional CD4 T cells. Matched non-invaded and tumor-invaded tumor-draining lymph nodes plus the primary tumor were contributed by each patient, with both Treg and Tconv subsets profiled. Lymph nodes from about five patients were covered by the separate targeted TCR sequencing, and for three of those patients the primary tumors were sequenced as well. Results the study describes overall, beyond this receptor: Across all tissues in the targeted TCR-seq data, Tregs appeared to be more clonally expanded than Tconvs, and both subsets showed lower diversity in tumor than in lymph nodes. Whether Treg conversion occurred in a given organ or whether converted Tregs recirculated between nodes and tumor could not be resolved from the data. Some of the top 100 tumor clones were detected in invaded and non-invaded nodes, and this detection was taken to suggest recirculation between tumor and draining nodes. In each tissue, about 13-22% of Treg TCRs were also present in Tconvs, a finding interpreted as suggesting peripheral induction of Tregs. The tumor top-100 clone tracking analysis was possible in only a couple of patients. TCRs shared between the Treg and Tconv subsets were regarded as suggesting, but not proving, a common clonal origin.

Library preparation used bulk RNA-seq. The sequencer was an Illumina HiSeq 2500. In the source study's methods: For the separate targeted TCR-seq dataset, CDR3 sequences were extracted and quantified from raw reads using MiXCR version 2.1.5 with default parameters. TCR-beta clones in the separate targeted TCR-seq dataset were defined according to the combination of V gene, J gene and CDR3 sequence. The separate targeted TCR-seq dataset was filtered by first dropping clones with fewer than three counts and then keeping only the 90% most strongly expressed clones in each sample. In the separate targeted TCR-seq dataset, Treg-Tconv overlap was calculated per tissue as the number of shared clones divided by the total number of Treg clones, multiplied by 100. TCRdb passed the public sequencing reads through fastp at Q25 and MiXCR, retaining productive beta sequences. Duplicate CDR3 protein sequences are folded into a single record with the most common DNA and genes. In this record, the V and J calls reflect TCRdb's handling and not the investigators' own analysis. The sample has about 2,700 distinct CDR3 sequences on record, approximately 70% of them singletons. About 8% of the sample comes from the top ten.

The germline V gene supplies CDR1 SGHRS and CDR2 YFSETQ. Cut back by 2 bases and 0 bases, the V and J ends lie 12 bases apart. The CDR3 runs 15 residues from the cysteine to the phenylalanine. Left in the record is the CDR3 DNA by itself, 45 bases read in frame from the first base. Memory regulatory T cells were isolated by sorting for CD4+ CD45RA- CD25high cells. Tumor-draining lymph nodes were classified as non-invaded or invaded according to absence or presence of metastatic tumor cells. Before staining and sorting, a Miltenyi Pan T Cell isolation kit was used to pre-enrich the T cells. Immunohistochemistry for estrogen receptor, progesterone receptor, HER2 and Ki-67 was used to characterize primary tumors. Within a few hours after surgery, the fresh surgical tissue was processed by cutting it into small fragments. The tissue fragments were enzymatically digested with Liberase TL plus DNase for 20 minutes and then passed through a 40-micrometer strainer. After DAPI live/dead staining, cells were sorted on a BD FACS Aria II, reaching roughly 97-99% purity. Sorted cells were lysed in TCL buffer and RNA was purified with a Norgen Single Cell RNA purification kit including DNase treatment.

The origin of this receptor is a female donor with luminal breast cancer. The chain links TRBV5-1 with TRBJ2-7, with TRBD1 as a weak D call on 6 bases. Source material: sorted memory Tregs from a lymph node. In light of the paper, this sample's cell subset or site label describes: CD45RA-negative sorted CD4+ T cells (memory Tconv or effector/memory Treg). The CDR3 protein: CASSLSQGYSYEQYF. The DNA sequence is given as TGCGCCAGCAGCTTAAGTCAGGGGTACTCCTACGAGCAGTACTTC.